The subject of this entry is one TCR beta chain. Germline values: CDR1 DFQATT, CDR2 SNEGSKA (reference sequence). Unmatched junction bases numbered 15, after V lost 3 bases and J lost 9 bases. The CDR3 is 17 residues long. This sample is part of a study of blood T cell repertoires in COVID-19. Study details: Whether acute or convalescent, the COVID-19 samples came from the United States, Italy and Spain. The cDNA or gDNA used as material had been derived from T cells, B-cell-depleted T cells, or PBMCs.

Study processing details: Estimates of nucleated cell counts were drawn from the amplification of reference gene primers. The table came from immunoSEQ multiplex PCR; TCRdb's copy has only in-frame clones and leaves some out. D and trimming were read from the DNA, whereas the V and J calls and clone size are those reported in that table. In the table there are 25,000 to 35,000 clones, just over 90% of which are singletons. Sequencing was performed on peripheral blood. This chain uses TRBV20-1 with TRBJ2-3, with 13 positions matching TRBD2. The receptor's source is a man aged 45-65 years with active COVID-19. The CDR3 reads CSASPPSTGLAGRTQYF. The CDR3 bases are TGCAGTGCTAGTCCCCCAAGTACGGGACTAGCGGGAAGGACGCAGTATTTT.